Listed here are 2 T cell receptor beta chains from one sample, sequenced in a study of CD8 T cells in ankylosing spondylitis. TCRdb passed the 5' RACE reads through MiXCR, listing each CDR3 protein once. The table lists 220,000 or so distinct CDR3 sequences, roughly a tenth of them singletons, with about a fifth in the top ten. The specimen sequenced was blood, either unsorted or a sorted T cell fraction (not recorded which). These receptor sequences come from a male donor with ankylosing spondylitis or in good health (not recorded which).

This clonotype was counted ten times or more. The V gene is TRBV12-3 or TRBV12-4, the J gene TRBJ2-1, with 8 bases identical to TRBD2. The CDR3 is made up of 14 amino acids. V lost 5 bases and J lost 9; bases outside the gene matches: 9. In nucleotides, the CDR3 is TGTGCCAGCAGTAACTCCTACGGGGGGGGTGAGCAGTTCTTC. Its translation: CASSNSYGGGEQFF.

This clonotype was recorded at least ten times. The chain couples TRBV5-1 to TRBJ2-1, with TRBD2 matching 15 bases. The junction had 3 bases not matched to a gene; V was cut back by 4 bases and J by 7 bases. From germline, CDR1 is SGHRS and CDR2 YFSETQ. The CDR3 consists of 15 residues. This CDR3 reads CASSRTSGGVNEQFF. DNA for the CDR3: TGCGCCAGCAGCCGGACTAGCGGGGGGGTTAATGAGCAGTTCTTC.